This is a list of T cell receptor beta chains from one sample in a study of blood T cell repertoires in COVID-19. Repertoires were generated with immunoSEQ multiplex PCR, while TCRdb's copy carries only in-frame clones and drops some. Found here are approximately 190,000 clones, 75% to 90% of them singletons; the top ten hold approximately 6.1%. The sample comprised peripheral blood. These receptors were taken from a woman aged 40 to 50 with acute or convalescent COVID-19. CDR3s include the opening cysteine and the closing phenylalanine or tryptophan. A D gene is named only where the DNA matches it firmly. Clone size is not always given. Where it is, it says once, few, many or a class for expanded clones.

j_gene	v_gene	d_gene	abundance	CDR3nt	CDR3aa
TRBJ1-6	TRBV15	.	.	TGTGCCACCAGCAGCGTGGGGGGGGGAGGGGGATCACCCCTCCACTTT	CATSSVGGGGGSPLHF
TRBJ2-1	TRBV5-4	TRBD1	.	TGTGCCAGCAGCAGACAGGGCGTAAGTGAGCAGTTCTTC	CASSRQGVSEQFF
TRBJ2-1	TRBV4-2	.	.	TGTGCCAGCAGCCAGGAGAAGGCGCAGTTCTTC	CASSQEKAQFF
TRBJ2-7	TRBV7-9	.	many	TGTGCCAGCAGCTCAGGTAGCTCCTACGAGCAGTACTTC	CASSSGSSYEQYF
TRBJ1-1	TRBV5-1	TRBD1	few	TGCGCCAGCGCAAAAACAGGGGGCACTGAAGCTTTCTTT	CASAKTGGTEAFF
TRBJ1-3	TRBV28	.	.	TGTGCCAGCTCCCCCGGGAGCTCTGGAAACACCATATATTTT	CASSPGSSGNTIYF
TRBJ2-7	TRBV30	.	.	TGTGCCTGGAGTGTGGGGCTCCTCCCGGAGGAGCAGTACTTC	CAWSVGLLPEEQYF
TRBJ1-4	TRBV29-1	TRBD1	.	TGCAGCGTCCTATCCGGGACAGGGGATGAAAAACTGTTTTTT	CSVLSGTGDEKLFF
TRBJ2-3	TRBV6-5	TRBD1	.	TGTGCCAGCAGTTTAAGACAGGGGCGTACAGATACGCAGTATTTT	CASSLRQGRTDTQYF
TRBJ1-3	TRBV7-9	.	.	TGTGCCAGCAGCTTATTAGGGGGTGCTGGAAACACCATATATTTT	CASSLLGGAGNTIYF
TRBJ1-2	TRBV5-1	TRBD1	.	TGCGCCAGCAGCGGGGGAGGACAGGAAGCTTGGGGCTACACCTTC	CASSGGGQEAWGYTF
TRBJ2-3	TRBV18	TRBD2	.	TGTGCCAGCTCACCACCGAAGGCGGGGGGGAAGGATACGCAGTATTTT	CASSPPKAGGKDTQYF
TRBJ1-3	TRBV7-9	.	many	TGTGCCAGCAGCCCTACTGGAAGGGGGAGCTCTGGAAACACCATATATTTT	CASSPTGRGSSGNTIYF
TRBJ1-5	TRBV5-1	TRBD1	.	TGCGCCAGCAGCTTGGATGGACAGGGCGGCAATCAGCCCCAGCATTTT	CASSLDGQGGNQPQHF
TRBJ1-1	TRBV11-2	.	.	TGTGCCAGGTCACTAAGATTACGAGAGACAGGTATAAACACTGAAGCTTTCTTT	CARSLRLRETGINTEAFF
TRBJ2-5	TRBV28	.	few	TGTGCCAGCAGTTTGATGCGTAGTTTCCAAGAGACCCAGTACTTC	CASSLMRSFQETQYF
TRBJ1-2	TRBV6-5	TRBD1	.	TGTGCCAGCAGATTGACAGGGTCCCGGGGCTACACCTTC	CASRLTGSRGYTF
TRBJ1-2	TRBV3-1/TRBV3-2	.	.	TGTGCCAGCAGCCAACAGCGGAGGGCGGCTGGCTATGGCTACACCTTC	CASSQQRRAAGYGYTF
TRBJ2-3	TRBV27	.	.	TGTGCCAGCAGTTTATCATCAGGGGTATACACTGGCACAGATACGCAGTATTTT	CASSLSSGVYTGTDTQYF
TRBJ2-3	TRBV5-6	.	.	TGTGCCAGCAGCTTGGAGCACCAACCCCGGTACGATACGCAGTATTTT	CASSLEHQPRYDTQYF
TRBJ2-7	TRBV5-4	TRBD1	once	TGTGCCAGCAGCACCCCACAGGGGGCTAACTACGAGCAGTACTTC	CASSTPQGANYEQYF
TRBJ2-7	TRBV30	.	.	TGTGCCTGGAGTAGGACACAGGGAGGGTTTCCCGAGCAGTACTTC	CAWSRTQGGFPEQYF
TRBJ2-7	TRBV27	.	.	TGTGCCAGCAGTCGCGACCGGGACTCCTACGAGCAGTACTTC	CASSRDRDSYEQYF
TRBJ2-5	TRBV28	TRBD1	.	TGTGCCAGCAGTTCACCCGGGACAGGGGAAGAGACCCAGTACTTC	CASSSPGTGEETQYF
TRBJ2-1	TRBV18	.	.	TGTGCCAGCTCACCAGTGCTCCGGGACGGAGGGTCCAATGAGCAGTTCTTC	CASSPVLRDGGSNEQFF
TRBJ1-2	TRBV2	.	.	TGTGCCAGCAGTGGGCAGGGCTATGGCTACACCTTC	CASSGQGYGYTF
TRBJ2-7	TRBV28	.	.	TGTGCCAGCACCTCCTTGGGGCCCTACGAGCAGTACTTC	CASTSLGPYEQYF
TRBJ2-1	TRBV27	TRBD2	.	TGTGCCAGCAGTTTGCGGGAGGCCAGTGATGAGCAGTTCTTC	CASSLREASDEQFF
TRBJ2-5	TRBV7-8	TRBD1	.	TGTGCCAGCAGCCCCGGGACAGGGCAAGAGACCCAGTACTTC	CASSPGTGQETQYF